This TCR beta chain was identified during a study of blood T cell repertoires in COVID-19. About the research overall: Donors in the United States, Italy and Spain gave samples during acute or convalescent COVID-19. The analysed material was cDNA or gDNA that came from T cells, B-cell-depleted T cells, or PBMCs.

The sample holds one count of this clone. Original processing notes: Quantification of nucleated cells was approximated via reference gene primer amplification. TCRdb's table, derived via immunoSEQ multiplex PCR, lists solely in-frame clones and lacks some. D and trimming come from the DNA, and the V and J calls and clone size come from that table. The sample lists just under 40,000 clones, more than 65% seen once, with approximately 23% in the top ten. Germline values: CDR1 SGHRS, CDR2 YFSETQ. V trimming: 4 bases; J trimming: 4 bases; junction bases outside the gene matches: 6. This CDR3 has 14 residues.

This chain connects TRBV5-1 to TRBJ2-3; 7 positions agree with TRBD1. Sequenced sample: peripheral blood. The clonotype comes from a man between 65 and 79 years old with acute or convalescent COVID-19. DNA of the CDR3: TGCGCCAGCAGCACAGGGGTTGGTTCAGATACGCAGTATTTT. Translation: CASSTGVGSDTQYF.